A single sample gave rise to the 5 T cell receptor beta chains below, sequenced in a study of blood T cell repertoires in COVID-19. TCRdb's table, derived via immunoSEQ multiplex PCR, lists solely in-frame clones and lacks some. The sample yields under 450,000 clones, 80% to 90% seen once. Sequenced: PBMCs or T cells enriched from blood (not recorded which). Receptor source: a man aged 30 to 39 who had recovered from COVID-19.

The chain joins TRBV18 to TRBJ2-7, with D tentatively TRBD2 (6 bases). The CDR3 is 15 residues long. Trimming cost V 6 bases and J 4 bases, with 19 bases left between them. The germline V gene has CDR1 KGHSH and CDR2 LQKENI. The DNA of the CDR3 is TGTGCCAGCTCTCCAGGTGCGGGGCTCGAGTACGAGCAGTACTTC. Amino acids: CASSPGAGLEYEQYF.

The chain carries TRBV3-1 (or the pseudogene TRBV3-2) and TRBJ1-2, with D perhaps TRBD1 (5 bases). CDR1 is LGHDT, CDR2 YNNKEL, per germline (reference sequence). V dropped 3 bases and J dropped 3 bases, with 14 bases sitting between them. The CDR3 loop spans 15 amino acids. CDR3 amino acids: CASSQGSDSHYGYTF. The CDR3 DNA follows: TGTGCCAGCAGCCAGGGTTCTGACAGCCACTATGGCTACACCTTC.

This rearrangement joins TRBV9 to TRBJ1-3; a weak D match, TRBD1 (5 bases). Trimming removed 3 bases from V and 0 bases from J, with 10 bases in between. There are 15 residues in the CDR3. Germline-derived CDR1 and CDR2 are SGDLS and YYNGEE. The CDR3 nucleotides are TGTGCCAGCAGCGGGCAGGGAAACTCTGGAAACACCATATATTTT. Translating it yields CASSGQGNSGNTIYF.

The V gene is TRBV25-1, the J gene TRBJ1-5, with 11 bases matching TRBD1. Trimming removed 2 bases from V and 6 bases from J; junction bases left unmatched: 3. From germline, CDR1 is MGHDK and CDR2 SYGVNS. The CDR3 runs to 15 residues. CDR3 in amino acids: CASSEGQGASQPQHF. The CDR3 DNA follows: TGTGCCAGCAGTGAAGGACAGGGGGCCTCTCAGCCCCAGCATTTT. Looking up the rest from reference TRBV25-1 and TRBJ1-5 gives the full variable domain: EADIYQTPRYLVIGTGKKITLECSQTMGHDKMYWYQQDPGMELHLIHYSYGVNSTEKGDLSSESTVSRIRTEHFPLTLESARPSHTSQYLCASSEGQGASQPQHFGDGTRLSIL.

V gene TRBV4-1 combines with J gene TRBJ2-6, with 8 bases aligning to TRBD1. CDR1 is MGHRA, CDR2 YSYEKL, per germline. The CDR3 contains 16 residues. V lost 3 bases and J lost 4; bases outside the gene matches: 5. The CDR3: CASSHPGGLGANVLTF. For the CDR3, the DNA is TGCGCCAGCAGCCACCCAGGGGGCTTGGGGGCCAACGTCCTGACTTTC.